These T cell receptor beta chains were read from a single sample in a study of T cells after yellow fever vaccination. TCRdb fed the 5' RACE reads into MiXCR, producing one record per CDR3 protein. In the table there are just under 600,000 distinct CDR3 sequences, around an eighth of which are singletons. This specimen consisted of PBMCs, obtained on the day of the yellow fever booster vaccination. These receptors were taken from a man aged 25-45 years who received the YFV17D yellow fever vaccine. CDR3s include the opening cysteine and the closing phenylalanine or tryptophan. A D gene is named only where the DNA matches it firmly. The size of a clone is reported for some rows only, either as once, few or many, or as a class for expanded clones.

V gene: TRBV28; D gene: -; J gene: TRBJ2-3; clone size: few; CDR3 DNA: TGTGCCAGCAGTTTACTCACAACCACAGATACGCAGTATTTT; CDR3 protein: CASSLLTTTDTQYF
V gene: TRBV19; D gene: TRBD2; J gene: TRBJ2-5; clone size: many; CDR3 DNA: TGTGCCAGTAGTACCCGGAGCGGGAGACAAGAGACCCAGTACTTC; CDR3 protein: CASSTRSGRQETQYF
V gene: TRBV20-1; D gene: -; J gene: TRBJ2-1; clone size: many; CDR3 DNA: TGCAGTGCTCCCCCCCAGGACTCTTACAATGAGCAGTTCTTC; CDR3 protein: CSAPPQDSYNEQFF
V gene: TRBV30; D gene: TRBD2; J gene: TRBJ2-1; clone size: few; CDR3 DNA: TGTGCCTGGAGTCGGGGACTAGCAGGTAATGAGCAGTTCTTC; CDR3 protein: CAWSRGLAGNEQFF
V gene: TRBV12-3/TRBV12-4; D gene: -; J gene: TRBJ1-4; clone size: few; CDR3 DNA: TGTGCCAGCAGTTTTCGACCGGGTAGTGAAAAACTGTTTTTT; CDR3 protein: CASSFRPGSEKLFF
V gene: TRBV24-1; D gene: -; J gene: TRBJ2-7; clone size: few; CDR3 DNA: TGTGCCACCAGTGATCACCCAAACTACGAGCAGTACTTC; CDR3 protein: CATSDHPNYEQYF
V gene: TRBV24-1; D gene: TRBD2; J gene: TRBJ2-3; clone size: few; CDR3 DNA: TGTGCCACCAGTGATCCGGGACTAGGTCGTCAAGATACGCAGTATTTT; CDR3 protein: CATSDPGLGRQDTQYF
V gene: TRBV6-2/TRBV6-3; D gene: TRBD2; J gene: TRBJ2-1; clone size: few; CDR3 DNA: TGTGCCAGCAGTTCAGTAGTGCGGGAGGGCTACCCGAGGTTCTTC; CDR3 protein: CASSSVVREGYPRFF
V gene: TRBV3-1; D gene: TRBD2; J gene: TRBJ2-5; clone size: -; CDR3 DNA: TGTGCCAGCAGCCAAGACGGGGCTAGCGGAAAGGAGACCCAGTACTTC; CDR3 protein: CASSQDGASGKETQYF
V gene: TRBV25-1; D gene: -; J gene: TRBJ2-1; clone size: few; CDR3 DNA: TGTGCCAGCAGTTCTCTCACGGATTGGAATGAGCAGTTCTTC; CDR3 protein: CASSSLTDWNEQFF
V gene: TRBV5-1; D gene: TRBD1; J gene: TRBJ2-3; clone size: few; CDR3 DNA: TGCGCCAGCAGCTACGGGACAGGGGAGATGGATACGCAGTATTTT; CDR3 protein: CASSYGTGEMDTQYF